The clone carrying this T cell receptor (beta chain) was seen ten or more times. The antigen remains unidentified. Unique molecular identifiers (one per individual cDNA molecule) were attached. From the 5' RACE reads, TCRdb called clonotypes with MiXCR, one entry per CDR3 protein. The sample carries more than 40,000 distinct CDR3 sequences, roughly 5.4% recorded once. This sample was included in a study of early T cells in non-severe SARS-CoV-2 infection. Across the study: With bulk RNA from unsorted whole blood as input, sequencing yielded unpaired chains.

V dropped 1 base and J dropped 7 bases, with 5 bases sitting between them. The germline V gene encodes CDR1 SGHVS and CDR2 FNYEAQ. The CDR3 covers 13 residues. General study points: VDJdb matching favored anti-spike CD8 responses, missing private and CD4 specificities.

The receptor was derived from an adult who was a healthcare worker with PCR-confirmed SARS-CoV-2 infection or an uninfected control (not recorded which). The specimen comprised whole blood, sampled at baseline. The rearrangement links TRBV7-6 to TRBJ1-6; D not certain. Written as DNA, the CDR3 is TGTGCCAGCAGCTTAGATATGAATTCACCCCTCCACTTT. Amino acid sequence: CASSLDMNSPLHF.